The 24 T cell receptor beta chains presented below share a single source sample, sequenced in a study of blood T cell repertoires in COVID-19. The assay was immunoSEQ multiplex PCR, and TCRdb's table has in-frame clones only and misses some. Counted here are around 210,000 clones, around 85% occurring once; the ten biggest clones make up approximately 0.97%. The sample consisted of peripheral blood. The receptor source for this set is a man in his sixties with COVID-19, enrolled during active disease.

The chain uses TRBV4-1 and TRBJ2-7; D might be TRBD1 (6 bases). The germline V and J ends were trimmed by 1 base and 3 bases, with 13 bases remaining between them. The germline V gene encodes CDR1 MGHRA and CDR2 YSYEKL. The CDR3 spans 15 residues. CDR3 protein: CASSQGAGVLYEQYF. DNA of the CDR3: TGCGCCAGCAGCCAAGGGGCAGGGGTCCTCTACGAGCAGTACTTC.

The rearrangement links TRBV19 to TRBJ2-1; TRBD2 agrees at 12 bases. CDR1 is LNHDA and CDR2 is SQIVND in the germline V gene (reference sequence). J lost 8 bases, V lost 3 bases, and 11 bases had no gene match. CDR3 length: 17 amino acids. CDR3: CASSMESSGRAGDEQFF. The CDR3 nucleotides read TGTGCCAGTAGTATGGAGTCTAGCGGGAGGGCCGGGGATGAGCAGTTCTTC. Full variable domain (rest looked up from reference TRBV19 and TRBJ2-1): DGGITQSPKYLFRKEGQNVTLSCEQNLNHDAMYWYRQDPGQGLRLIYYSQIVNDFQKGDIAEGYSVSREKKESFPLTVTSAQKNPTAFYLCASSMESSGRAGDEQFFGPGTRLTVL.

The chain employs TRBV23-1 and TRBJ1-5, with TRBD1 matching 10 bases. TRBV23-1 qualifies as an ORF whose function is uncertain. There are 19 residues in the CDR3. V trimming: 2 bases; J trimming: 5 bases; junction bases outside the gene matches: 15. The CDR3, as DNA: TGCGCCAGCAGTCAACAAGAAGGGACAGGGGAACGGAGGGATCAGCCCCAGCATTTT. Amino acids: CASSQQEGTGERRDQPQHF.

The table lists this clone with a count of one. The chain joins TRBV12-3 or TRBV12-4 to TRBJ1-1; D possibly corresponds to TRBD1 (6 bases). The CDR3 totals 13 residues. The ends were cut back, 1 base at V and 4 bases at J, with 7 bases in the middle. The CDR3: CASSLDRATEAFF. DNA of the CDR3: TGTGCCAGCAGTTTAGACAGGGCCACTGAAGCTTTCTTT.

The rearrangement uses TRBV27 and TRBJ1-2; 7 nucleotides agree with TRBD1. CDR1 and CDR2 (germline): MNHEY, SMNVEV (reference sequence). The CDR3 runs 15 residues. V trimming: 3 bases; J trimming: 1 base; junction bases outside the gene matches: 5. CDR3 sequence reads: CASSLGTDYNYGYTF. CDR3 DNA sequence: TGTGCCAGCAGTTTGGGGACAGACTATAACTATGGCTACACCTTC.

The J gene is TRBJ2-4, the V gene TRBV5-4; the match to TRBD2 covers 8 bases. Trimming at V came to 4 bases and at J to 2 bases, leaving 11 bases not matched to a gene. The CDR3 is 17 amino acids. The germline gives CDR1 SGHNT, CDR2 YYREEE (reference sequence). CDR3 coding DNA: TGTGCCAGCAGCCCCGGGGGGGCGCCCCGATCCAAAAACATTCAGTACTTC. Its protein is CASSPGGAPRSKNIQYF. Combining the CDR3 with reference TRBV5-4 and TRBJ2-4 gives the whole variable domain ETGVTQSPTHLIKTRGQQVTLRCSSQSGHNTVSWYQQALGQGPQFIFQYYREEENGRGNFPPRFSGLQFPNYSSELNVNALELDDSALYLCASSPGGAPRSKNIQYFGAGTRLSVL.

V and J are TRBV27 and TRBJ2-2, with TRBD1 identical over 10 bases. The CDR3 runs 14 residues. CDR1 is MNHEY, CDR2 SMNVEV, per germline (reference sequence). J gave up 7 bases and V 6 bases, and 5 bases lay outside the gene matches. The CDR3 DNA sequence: TGTGCCAGCAGCCGGGACAGGGGCATCGGGGAGCTGTTTTTT. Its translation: CASSRDRGIGELFF.

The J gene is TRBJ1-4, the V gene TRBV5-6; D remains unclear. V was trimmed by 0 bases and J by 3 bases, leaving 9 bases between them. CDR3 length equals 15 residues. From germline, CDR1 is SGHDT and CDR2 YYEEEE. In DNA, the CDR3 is TGTGCCAGCAGCTTGGCCGGGATAGCTAATGAAAAACTGTTTTTT. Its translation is CASSLAGIANEKLFF.

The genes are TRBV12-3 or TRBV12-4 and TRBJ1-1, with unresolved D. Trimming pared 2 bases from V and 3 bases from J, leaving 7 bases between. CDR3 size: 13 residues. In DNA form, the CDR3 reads TGTGCCAGCAGTTTACAGGTATACACTGAAGCTTTCTTT. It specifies CASSLQVYTEAFF.

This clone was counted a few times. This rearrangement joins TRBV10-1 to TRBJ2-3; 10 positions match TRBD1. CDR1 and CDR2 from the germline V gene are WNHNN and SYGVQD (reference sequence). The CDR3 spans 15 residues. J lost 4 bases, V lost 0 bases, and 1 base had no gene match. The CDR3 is CASSESTGGADTQYF. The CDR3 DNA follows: TGCGCCAGCAGTGAGTCGACAGGGGGCGCAGATACGCAGTATTTT.

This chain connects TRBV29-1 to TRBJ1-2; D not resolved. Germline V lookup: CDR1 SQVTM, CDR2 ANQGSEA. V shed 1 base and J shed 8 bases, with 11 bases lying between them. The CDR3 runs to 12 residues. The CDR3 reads CSVEGQREGYTF. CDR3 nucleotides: TGCAGCGTTGAAGGGCAGAGGGAGGGCTACACCTTC.

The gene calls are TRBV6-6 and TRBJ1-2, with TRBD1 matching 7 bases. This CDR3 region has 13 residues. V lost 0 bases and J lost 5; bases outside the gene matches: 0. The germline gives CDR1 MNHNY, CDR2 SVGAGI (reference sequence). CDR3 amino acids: CASSYSTGYGYTF. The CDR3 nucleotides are TGTGCCAGCAGTTACTCGACAGGGTATGGCTACACCTTC.

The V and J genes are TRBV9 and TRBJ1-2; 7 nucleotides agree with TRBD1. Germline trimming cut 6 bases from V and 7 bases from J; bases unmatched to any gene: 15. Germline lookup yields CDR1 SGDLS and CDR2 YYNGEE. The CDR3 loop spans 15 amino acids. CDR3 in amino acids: CASTGTAPRVGGYTF. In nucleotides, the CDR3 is TGTGCCAGCACCGGGACAGCACCCCGAGTAGGTGGCTACACCTTC.

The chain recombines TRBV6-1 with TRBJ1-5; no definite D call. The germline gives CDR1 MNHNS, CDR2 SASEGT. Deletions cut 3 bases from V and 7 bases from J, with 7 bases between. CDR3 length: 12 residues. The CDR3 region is CASSEQWQPQHF. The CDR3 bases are TGTGCCAGCAGTGAGCAGTGGCAGCCCCAGCATTTT.

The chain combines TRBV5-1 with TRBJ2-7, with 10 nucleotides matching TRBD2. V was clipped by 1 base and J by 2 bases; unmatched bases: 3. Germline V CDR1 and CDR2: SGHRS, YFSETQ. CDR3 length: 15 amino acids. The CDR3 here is CASSLTSGKAYEQYF. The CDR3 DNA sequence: TGCGCCAGCAGCTTGACTAGCGGGAAGGCCTACGAGCAGTACTTC.

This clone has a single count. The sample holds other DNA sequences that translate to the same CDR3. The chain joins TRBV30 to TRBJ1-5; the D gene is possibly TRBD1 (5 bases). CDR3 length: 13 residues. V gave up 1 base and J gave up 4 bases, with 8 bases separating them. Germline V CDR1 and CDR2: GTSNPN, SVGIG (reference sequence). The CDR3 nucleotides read TGTGCCTGGAGTGGGGGGGGAAATCAGCCCCAGCATTTT. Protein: CAWSGGGNQPQHF.

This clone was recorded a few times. The CDR3 reads CASSSGIGGSTYTEAFF. The CDR3 DNA follows: TGTGCCAGCAGTTCAGGTATTGGGGGCTCTACATACACTGAAGCTTTCTTT. This chain uses TRBV28 with TRBJ1-1, with D maybe TRBD1 (6 bases). CDR1 is MDHEN, CDR2 SYDVKM, per germline. V was shortened by 4 bases and J by 3 bases, with 21 bases between the two germline ends. The CDR3 sequence is 17 residues long.

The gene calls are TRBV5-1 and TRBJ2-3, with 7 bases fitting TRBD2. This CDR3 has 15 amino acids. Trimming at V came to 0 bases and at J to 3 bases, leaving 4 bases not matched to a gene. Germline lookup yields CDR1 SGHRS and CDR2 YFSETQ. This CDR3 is CASSLGGLGTDTQYF. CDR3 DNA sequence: TGCGCCAGCAGCTTGGGCGGACTAGGAACAGATACGCAGTATTTT.

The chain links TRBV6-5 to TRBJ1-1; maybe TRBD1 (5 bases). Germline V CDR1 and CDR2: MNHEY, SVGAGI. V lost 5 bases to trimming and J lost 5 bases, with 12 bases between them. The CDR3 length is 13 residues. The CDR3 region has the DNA TGTGCCAGCAGTCCAAACCGGGGGACTGAAGCTTTCTTT. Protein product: CASSPNRGTEAFF.

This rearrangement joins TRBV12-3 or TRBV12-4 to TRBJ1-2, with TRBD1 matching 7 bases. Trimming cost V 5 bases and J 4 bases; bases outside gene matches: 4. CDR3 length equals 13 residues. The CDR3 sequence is CASSPGTVYGYTF. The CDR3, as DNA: TGTGCCAGCAGTCCCGGGACAGTCTATGGCTACACCTTC.

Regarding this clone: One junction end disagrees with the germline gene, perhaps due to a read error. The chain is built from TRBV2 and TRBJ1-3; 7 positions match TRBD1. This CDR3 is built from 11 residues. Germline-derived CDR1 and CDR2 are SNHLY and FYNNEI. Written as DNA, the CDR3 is TGTGCCAGCAGTGACTCGGACAGGTGGAATTTT. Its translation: CASSDSDRWNF.

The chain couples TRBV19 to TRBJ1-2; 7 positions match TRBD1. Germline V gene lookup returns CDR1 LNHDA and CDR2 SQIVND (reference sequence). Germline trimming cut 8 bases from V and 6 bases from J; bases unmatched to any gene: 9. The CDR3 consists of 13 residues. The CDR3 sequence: CASGDRAGDGYTF. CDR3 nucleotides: TGTGCCAGTGGTGACAGGGCAGGTGATGGCTACACCTTC. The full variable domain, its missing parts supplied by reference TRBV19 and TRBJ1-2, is DGGITQSPKYLFRKEGQNVTLSCEQNLNHDAMYWYRQDPGQGLRLIYYSQIVNDFQKGDIAEGYSVSREKKESFPLTVTSAQKNPTAFYLCASGDRAGDGYTFGSGTRLTVV.

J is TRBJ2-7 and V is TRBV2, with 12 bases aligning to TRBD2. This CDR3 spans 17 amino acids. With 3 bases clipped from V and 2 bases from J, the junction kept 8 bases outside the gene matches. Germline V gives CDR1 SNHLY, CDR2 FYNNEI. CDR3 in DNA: TGTGCCAGCAGTGATGTGGCTAGCGGGAGGGAGACCTACGAGCAGTACTTC. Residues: CASSDVASGRETYEQYF.

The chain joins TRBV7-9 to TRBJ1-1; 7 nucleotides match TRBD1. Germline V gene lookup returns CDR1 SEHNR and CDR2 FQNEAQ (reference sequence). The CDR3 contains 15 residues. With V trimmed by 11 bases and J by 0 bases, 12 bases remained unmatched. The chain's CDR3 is CAGAPGQIMNTEAFF. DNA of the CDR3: TGTGCCGGGGCACCGGGACAGATTATGAACACTGAAGCTTTCTTT.